This T cell receptor beta chain was recorded in a study of T cell repertoires in cytomegalovirus infection. A word on this clonotype: Its antigen is undetermined.

Findings and limits, study-wide: Of the TCR beta families, the public ones yielded a cumulative frequency that identified carriers of CMV plus the relevant HLA. In two of eight donors, the top clonotype was HLA-C-restricted CMV-specific.

In TCRdb, the reads were re-called with MiXCR into one record per CDR3 protein. The data contain about 160,000 distinct CDR3 sequences, about 15% of them singletons. There are 14 residues in the CDR3. Germline lookup yields CDR1 SQVTM and CDR2 ANQGSEA. Trimming pared 7 bases from V and 3 bases from J, leaving 16 bases between. Sequencing was carried out using CD8+ T cells from PBMCs. The rearrangement uses TRBV29-1 and TRBJ2-1, with a weak D call TRBD1 (6 bases). This receptor was taken from a human donor in good health (CMV status not recorded). Some clones in this sample may be carry-over from other donors' samples. Here the CDR3 DNA reads TGCAGCGGTGCCGGGACACGGGTCTACAATGAGCAGTTCTTC. Its protein is CSGAGTRVYNEQFF.